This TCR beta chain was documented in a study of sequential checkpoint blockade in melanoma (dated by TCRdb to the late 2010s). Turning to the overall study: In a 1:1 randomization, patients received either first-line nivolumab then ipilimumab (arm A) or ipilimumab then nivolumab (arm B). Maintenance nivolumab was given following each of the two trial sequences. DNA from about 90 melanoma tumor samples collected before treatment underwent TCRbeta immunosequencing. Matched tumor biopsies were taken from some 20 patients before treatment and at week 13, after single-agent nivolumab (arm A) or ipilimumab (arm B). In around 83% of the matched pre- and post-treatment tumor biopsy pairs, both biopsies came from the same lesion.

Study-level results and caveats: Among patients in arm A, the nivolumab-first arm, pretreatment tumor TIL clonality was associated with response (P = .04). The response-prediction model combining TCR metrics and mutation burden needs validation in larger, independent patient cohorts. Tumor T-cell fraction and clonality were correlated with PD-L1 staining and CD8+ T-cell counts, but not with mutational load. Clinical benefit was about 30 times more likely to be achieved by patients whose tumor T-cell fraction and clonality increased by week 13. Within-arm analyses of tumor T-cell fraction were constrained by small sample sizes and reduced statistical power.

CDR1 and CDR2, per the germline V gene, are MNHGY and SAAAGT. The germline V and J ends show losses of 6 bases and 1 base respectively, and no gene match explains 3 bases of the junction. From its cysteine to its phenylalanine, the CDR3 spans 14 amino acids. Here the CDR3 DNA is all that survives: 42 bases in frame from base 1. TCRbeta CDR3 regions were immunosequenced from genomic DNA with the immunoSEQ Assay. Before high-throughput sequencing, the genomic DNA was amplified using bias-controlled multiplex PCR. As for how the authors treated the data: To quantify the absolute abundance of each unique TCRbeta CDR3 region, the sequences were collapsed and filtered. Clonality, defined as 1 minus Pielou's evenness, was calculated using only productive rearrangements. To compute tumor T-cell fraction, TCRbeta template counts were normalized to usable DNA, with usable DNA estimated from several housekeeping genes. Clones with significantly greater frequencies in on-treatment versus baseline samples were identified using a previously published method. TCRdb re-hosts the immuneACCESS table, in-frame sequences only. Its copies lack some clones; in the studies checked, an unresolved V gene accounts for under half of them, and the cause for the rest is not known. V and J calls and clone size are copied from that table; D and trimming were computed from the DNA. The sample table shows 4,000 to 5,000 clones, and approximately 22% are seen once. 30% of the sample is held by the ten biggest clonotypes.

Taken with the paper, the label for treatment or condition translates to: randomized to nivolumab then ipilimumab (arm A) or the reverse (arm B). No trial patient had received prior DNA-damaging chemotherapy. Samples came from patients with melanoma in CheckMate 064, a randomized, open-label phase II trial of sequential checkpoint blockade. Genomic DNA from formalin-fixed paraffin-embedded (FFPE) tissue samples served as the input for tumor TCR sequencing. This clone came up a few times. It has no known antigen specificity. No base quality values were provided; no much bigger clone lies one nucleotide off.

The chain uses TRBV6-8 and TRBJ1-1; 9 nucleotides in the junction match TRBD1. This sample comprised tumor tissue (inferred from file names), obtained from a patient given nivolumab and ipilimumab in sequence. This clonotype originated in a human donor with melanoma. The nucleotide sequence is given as TGTGCCAGCAGAAGACAGGGGGGGAACACTGAAGCTTTCTTT. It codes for CASRRQGGNTEAFF.